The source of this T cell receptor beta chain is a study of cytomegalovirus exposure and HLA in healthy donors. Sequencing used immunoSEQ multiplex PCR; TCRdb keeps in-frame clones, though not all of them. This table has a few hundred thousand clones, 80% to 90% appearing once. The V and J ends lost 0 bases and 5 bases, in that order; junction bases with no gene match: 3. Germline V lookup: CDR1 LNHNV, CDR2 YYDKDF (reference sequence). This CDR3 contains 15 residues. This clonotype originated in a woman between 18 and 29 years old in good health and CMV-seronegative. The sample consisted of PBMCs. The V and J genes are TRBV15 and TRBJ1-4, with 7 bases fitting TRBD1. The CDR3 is CATSRDKGANEKLFF. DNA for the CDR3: TGTGCCACCAGCAGAGACAAGGGGGCGAATGAAAAACTGTTTTTT. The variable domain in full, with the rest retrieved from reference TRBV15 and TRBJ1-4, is DAMVIQNPRYQVTQFGKPVTLSCSQTLNHNVMYWYQQKSSQAPKLLFHYYDKDFNNEADTPDNFQSRRPNTSFCFLDIRSPGLGDTAMYLCATSRDKGANEKLFFGSGTQLSVL.